The 9 T cell receptor beta chains in this list originate from one sample, sequenced in a study of technical replicates of blood from a few donors (dated by TCRdb to 2015 to 2018). Library method: the immunoSEQ multiplex PCR assay. The immuneACCESS repertoire file appears here via TCRdb, limited to in-frame rearrangements. These files lack a portion of the clones; in checked studies, under half of the deficit traces to unresolved V genes, and the cause of the others is not known. The sample contains about 57,000 clones, about 94% of them found a single time. 4.2% of the sample comes from the top ten. The sample consisted of PBMCs. All receptors come from a human donor in good health. Some clones in this sample may be carry-over from other donors' samples.

V is TRBV11-2 and J is TRBJ1-5; D may be TRBD1 (6 bases). Trimming pared 1 base from V and 4 bases from J, leaving 11 bases between. The germline V gene encodes CDR1 SGHAT and CDR2 FQNNGV. The CDR3 is made up of 15 amino acids. The CDR3 region is CASSLVAGTNQPQHF. CDR3 DNA sequence: TGTGCCAGCAGCTTAGTGGCAGGGACAAATCAGCCCCAGCATTTT.

CDR3 in DNA: TGCGCCAGCAGCCCCCGGCAGGGTAACTATGGCTACACCTTC. This gives the protein CASSPRQGNYGYTF. The chain carries TRBV5-1 and TRBJ1-2, with D perhaps TRBD1 (5 bases). V was trimmed by 4 bases and J by 1 base, leaving 11 bases between them. This CDR3 has 14 residues. Germline loops: CDR1 SGHRS, CDR2 YFSETQ.

CDR3: CASSPDINSNQPQHF. The CDR3 region has the DNA TGTGCCAGCAGCCCGGACATTAATAGCAATCAGCCCCAGCATTTT. The V gene is TRBV5-8, the J gene TRBJ1-5; D is perhaps TRBD1 (5 bases). The CDR3 loop spans 15 amino acids. The germline gives CDR1 SGHTS, CDR2 YDEGEE. Trimming took 4 bases from V and 0 from J, leaving 11 bases between them.

V usage is TRBV9 and J usage is TRBJ1-4; 7 nucleotides align to TRBD1. This CDR3 has 15 amino acids. From germline, CDR1 is SGDLS and CDR2 YYNGEE. V was pared by 0 bases and J by 7 bases, with 6 bases of the junction left unmatched. Written as DNA, the CDR3 is TGTGCCAGCAGCGTAGCTTTCGACAGGGTTGAAAAACTGTTTTTT. Translation gives CASSVAFDRVEKLFF.

The chain employs TRBV5-1 and TRBJ1-1; 9 nucleotides align to TRBD1. Germline V gene sequence: CDR1 SGHRS, CDR2 YFSETQ. The CDR3 has 14 residues. V lost 0 bases and J lost 10; bases outside the gene matches: 7. The CDR3 region is CASSLVSQGAVAFF. In DNA, the CDR3 is TGCGCCAGCAGCTTGGTATCACAGGGGGCCGTAGCTTTCTTT.

CDR3 amino acids: CASSLLGGLAGDTQYF. CDR3 coding DNA: TGTGCCAGCAGCTTGTTAGGTGGTCTAGCGGGAGATACGCAGTATTTT. The chain joins TRBV7-9 to TRBJ2-3; 8 bases fit TRBD2. The CDR3 is made up of 16 amino acids. Germline CDR1 is SEHNR and CDR2 is FQNEAQ (reference sequence). Unmatched junction bases numbered 10, after V lost 3 bases and J lost 5 bases.

This sequence joins TRBV4-1 and TRBJ2-3, with 7 positions matching TRBD2. The CDR3 runs 13 residues. Trimming removed 4 bases from V and 10 bases from J; junction bases left unmatched: 8. Germline V gives CDR1 MGHRA, CDR2 YSYEKL. CDR3 region: CASSLTAGYPQYF. The CDR3, as DNA: TGCGCCAGCAGCCTTACAGCGGGGTATCCGCAGTATTTT.

This clone was recorded once. The chain carries TRBV29-1 and TRBJ2-7, with 10 bases lining up with TRBD2. Germline V lookup: CDR1 SQVTM, CDR2 ANQGSEA. Trimming removed 1 base from V and 5 bases from J; junction bases left unmatched: 8. CDR3 length: 15 amino acids. CDR3 nucleotide sequence: TGCAGCGTTGAAGGCTATAGCGGGGGGTTGAACGAGCAGTACTTC. It translates to CSVEGYSGGLNEQYF.

The CDR3 here is CASSSKTGAFAEAFF. CDR3 nucleotide sequence: TGTGCCAGCAGCTCTAAAACAGGGGCGTTCGCTGAAGCTTTCTTT. The chain links TRBV7-9 to TRBJ1-1, with TRBD1 matching 7 bases. J lost 6 bases, V lost 4 bases, and 11 bases had no gene match. CDR3 length: 15 amino acids. Germline V gene lookup returns CDR1 SEHNR and CDR2 FQNEAQ (reference sequence). Full variable domain (missing parts from reference TRBV7-9 and TRBJ1-1): DTGVSQNPRHKITKRGQNVTFRCDPISEHNRLYWYRQTLGQGPEFLTYFQNEAQLEKSRLLSDRFSAERPKGSFSTLEIQRTEQGDSAMYLCASSSKTGAFAEAFFGQGTRLTVV.